These T cell receptor beta chains were read from a single sample in a study of regulatory T cells in long-lasting Graves disease. TCRdb ran MiXCR on the multiplex PCR reads and lists one entry per CDR3 protein. Of roughly 420,000 distinct CDR3 sequences in the sample, about a sixth were seen once. These data were also reused for a study on T cells in Graves' hyperthyroidism and ophthalmopathy.

The sequencing here drew on peripheral blood mononuclear cells (PBMCs), taken at new diagnosis, from a patient treated with antithyroid drugs. The origin of the receptors is a woman between 18 and 30 years old with Graves disease. Each CDR3 is given with its conserved first and last residue. Fields, in order: J gene, V gene, clone size, D gene, CDR3 protein, CDR3 DNA. The D gene is left open where the match is weak. The size of a clone is reported for some rows only, either as once, few or many, or as a class for expanded clones.

>TRBJ2-1|TRBV4-3|few|NA
CASSQVTGAGYNEQFF
TGCGCCAGCAGCCAAGTCACGGGAGCGGGTTACAATGAGCAGTTCTTC
>TRBJ1-5|TRBV7-2|many|NA
CASSPTDSNQPQHF
TGTGCCAGCAGCCCGACAGATAGCAATCAGCCCCAGCATTTT
>TRBJ1-4|TRBV28|few|TRBD1
CASRVTGGGEKLFF
TGTGCCAGCAGAGTCACAGGGGGCGGGGAAAAACTGTTTTTT
>TRBJ1-3|TRBV28|many|NA
CASSFSGYRGNTIYF
TGTGCCAGCAGTTTTTCGGGGTATCGTGGAAACACCATATATTTT
>TRBJ2-5|TRBV2|NA|NA
CASARQETQYF
TGTGCCAGCGCCAGACAAGAGACCCAGTACTTC
>TRBJ1-5|TRBV5-1|NA|NA
CASSLEGPPGPQHF
TGCGCCAGCAGCTTGGAGGGCCCCCCGGGGCCCCAGCATTTT
>TRBJ2-7|TRBV15|NA|TRBD2
CATSSGTSGPYEQYF
TGTGCCACCAGCAGCGGGACTAGCGGACCCTACGAGCAGTACTTC
>TRBJ1-2|TRBV12-3/TRBV12-4|many|NA
CASSFTGKPNYGYTF
TGTGCCAGCAGTTTTACGGGAAAGCCTAACTATGGCTACACCTTC
>TRBJ2-3|TRBV28|many|NA
CASSRRTAFTDTQYF
TGTGCCAGCAGTCGTCGGACCGCCTTCACAGATACGCAGTATTTT
>TRBJ1-1|TRBV20-1|few|NA
CSVQGRNTEAFF
TGCAGTGTCCAAGGACGGAACACTGAAGCTTTCTTT
>TRBJ2-1|TRBV27|medium-sized|TRBD2
CASSLGPGGGLNEQFF
TGTGCCAGCAGTTTAGGCCCGGGAGGGGGTTTGAATGAGCAGTTCTTC
>TRBJ2-3|TRBV20-1|NA|TRBD2
CSATGTSGISSTQYF
TGCAGTGCTACCGGGACTAGCGGGATATCGAGTACGCAGTATTTT
>TRBJ1-5|TRBV20-1|many|TRBD1
CSARTGGNQPQHF
TGCAGTGCTAGGACAGGGGGCAATCAGCCCCAGCATTTT
>TRBJ1-5|TRBV7-2|NA|TRBD1
CASSFDRGYQPQHF
TGTGCCAGCAGCTTCGACAGGGGCTATCAGCCCCAGCATTTT
>TRBJ2-1|TRBV7-9|NA|NA
CASSPLHGDEQFF
TGTGCCAGCAGCCCCTTGCATGGCGATGAGCAGTTCTTC
>TRBJ2-1|TRBV6-2/TRBV6-3|many|TRBD2
CATRAGEGFYEQFF
TGTGCCACGCGAGCGGGAGAAGGGTTCTATGAGCAGTTCTTC
>TRBJ2-2|TRBV6-4|many|NA
CASSDSSDTGELFF
TGTGCCAGCAGTGACTCTAGCGACACCGGGGAGCTGTTTTTT
>TRBJ2-7|TRBV4-3|NA|NA
CASSQEQRSPYEQYF
TGCGCCAGCAGCCAAGAGCAGCGGAGCCCCTACGAGCAGTACTTC
>TRBJ1-5|TRBV27|few|NA
CASSLRGAGIYQPQHF
TGTGCCAGCAGTTTAAGGGGGGCCGGAATCTATCAGCCCCAGCATTTT
>TRBJ2-3|TRBV7-8|many|NA
CASSLALSDTQYF
TGTGCCAGCAGCTTAGCGTTGTCAGATACGCAGTATTTT
>TRBJ2-5|TRBV7-9|many|TRBD2
CASSHHAGGKETQYF
TGTGCCAGCAGTCATCACGCCGGGGGGAAAGAGACCCAGTACTTC
>TRBJ1-2|TRBV6-5|many|NA
CASSYGHDGYTF
TGTGCCAGCAGTTACGGACACGACGGCTACACCTTC
>TRBJ2-1|TRBV7-8|NA|NA
CASSQDPEGGNEQFF
TGTGCCAGCAGCCAAGATCCGGAGGGGGGCAATGAGCAGTTCTTC
>TRBJ2-5|TRBV15|NA|TRBD2
CATSRDTAGGDQTQYF
TGTGCCACCAGCAGAGATACGGCGGGGGGGGATCAGACCCAGTACTTC
>TRBJ2-2|TRBV5-1|NA|NA
CASRTTGTGELFF
TGCGCCAGCAGAACGACAGGCACCGGGGAGCTGTTTTTT
>TRBJ2-5|TRBV7-2|many|TRBD1
CASSSQGEETQYF
TGTGCCAGCAGCTCACAGGGGGAGGAGACCCAGTACTTC
>TRBJ2-1|TRBV13|many|TRBD2
CASSLGLAGGSEQFF
TGTGCCAGCTCCTTGGGACTAGCGGGAGGCAGTGAGCAGTTCTTC
>TRBJ1-1|TRBV5-1|many|NA
CASSLGFRDEAFF
TGCGCCAGCAGCTTGGGCTTTAGGGATGAAGCTTTCTTT
>TRBJ2-7|TRBV28|many|TRBD2
CASSPPGGSIYEQYF
TGTGCCAGCAGTCCCCCTGGCGGGAGTATCTACGAGCAGTACTTC